This TCR beta chain was sequenced during a study of cytomegalovirus exposure and HLA in healthy donors. About the research overall: Early released data comprised around 80 million unique TCRs from HLA-typed donors. Study-wide results and limits: Cytomegalovirus association was listed for about 180 TCR beta chains.

On this clone: The antigen is not known.

Primers for the PCR totalled 60 Vbeta and 13 Jbeta. Study processing details: A later analysis counted some 87 million unique TCR beta chains, around 11 million shared. Sequencing used immunoSEQ multiplex PCR; TCRdb keeps in-frame clones, though not all of them. V and J calls and clone size follow that table, whereas D and trimming were derived from the DNA. This table has about 160,000 clones, 80% appearing once. J lost 6 bases, V lost 1 base, and 9 bases had no gene match. This CDR3 has 16 amino acids. Germline CDR1 SGHTA, CDR2 FQGTGA. The chain recombines TRBV7-3 with TRBJ2-3; 8 nucleotides match TRBD2. This TCR was sampled from a man aged 25 to 40 in good health and CMV-seronegative. The sample comprised PBMCs. CDR3 sequence (DNA): TGTGCCAGCAGCTTAAACCCGGGGGGGACCTCCGATACGCAGTATTTT. It encodes CASSLNPGGTSDTQYF.